This T cell receptor (beta chain) was captured by sequencing in a study of T cell responses to AZD1222 COVID-19 vaccine. The protocol was immunoSEQ multiplex PCR, while the TCRdb copy is restricted to in-frame clones and leaves out a portion. The sample has some 130,000 clones, roughly 80% seen once. This CDR3 is built from 16 residues. The ends were cut back, 6 bases at V and 1 base at J, with 16 bases in the middle. Germline-derived CDR1 and CDR2 are SEHNR and FQNEAQ (reference sequence). The chain couples TRBV7-9 to TRBJ2-1; a weak D match, TRBD1 (6 bases). This clonotype was obtained from an adult in good health. The material sequenced was peripheral blood, taken on day 0 of AZD1222 vaccination. This CDR3 reads CASSSPGTYSYNEQFF. CDR3 bases: TGTGCCAGCAGTTCTCCCGGGACATATTCCTACAATGAGCAGTTCTTC. Full variable domain (remainder filled in from reference TRBV7-9 and TRBJ2-1): DTGVSQNPRHKITKRGQNVTFRCDPISEHNRLYWYRQTLGQGPEFLTYFQNEAQLEKSRLLSDRFSAERPKGSFSTLEIQRTEQGDSAMYLCASSSPGTYSYNEQFFGPGTRLTVL.